This TCR beta chain was recorded in a study of blood T cell repertoires in COVID-19. The CDR3 has 15 residues. CDR1 and CDR2 from the germline V gene are WSHSY and SAAADI. The ends lost 8 bases at V and 5 bases at J; junction bases unmatched: 8. The protocol was immunoSEQ multiplex PCR, while the TCRdb copy is restricted to in-frame clones and leaves out a portion. The table has around 110,000 clones, more than 70% seen once; the top ten hold about 5.3%. The TCR was taken from a man aged 35-49 years with active or convalescent COVID-19. Material: peripheral blood. The rearrangement joins TRBV10-2 to TRBJ2-1; 11 positions match TRBD2. The CDR3 is CASGWGLADNNEQFF. In DNA, the CDR3 is TGCGCCAGCGGTTGGGGACTAGCGGATAACAATGAGCAGTTCTTC.